The sequence of this T cell receptor beta chain was determined in a study of human versus mouse CDR3 diversity and MHC coevolution. Study-wide background: Samples had between roughly 5.5 x 10^6 and 1.6 x 10^7 valid reads.

The CDR3 consists of 10 residues. V lost 7 bases and J 13 bases, leaving 14 bases between the germline ends. CDR1 and CDR2 from the germline V gene are MNHNS and SASEGT. With respect to this clone: The antigen is undetermined.

Naive CD4 T cells were sorted as CD45RO-negative, CD62L-positive. Study-level points and caveats: The lowest clonal inequality scores came from most of the three human donors. In humans, T-cell selection involved roughly six MHC II alleles.

Sequencing used immunoSEQ multiplex PCR; TCRdb keeps in-frame clones, though not all of them. The sample has about 83,000 clones, about 90% seen once; the top ten hold around 0.15%. This chain joins TRBV6-1 and TRBJ2-7; D possibly corresponds to TRBD2 (5 bases). This receptor was taken from a person aged 30 to 69 in good health. The sample taken for sequencing was naive CD4+ T cells from blood. Documented subset: CD45RO-negative CD62L-positive naive CD4 T cells. In DNA, the CDR3 is TGTGCCAGCATGGAGGCAGTACTTTACTTC. Encoded protein: CASMEAVLYF.